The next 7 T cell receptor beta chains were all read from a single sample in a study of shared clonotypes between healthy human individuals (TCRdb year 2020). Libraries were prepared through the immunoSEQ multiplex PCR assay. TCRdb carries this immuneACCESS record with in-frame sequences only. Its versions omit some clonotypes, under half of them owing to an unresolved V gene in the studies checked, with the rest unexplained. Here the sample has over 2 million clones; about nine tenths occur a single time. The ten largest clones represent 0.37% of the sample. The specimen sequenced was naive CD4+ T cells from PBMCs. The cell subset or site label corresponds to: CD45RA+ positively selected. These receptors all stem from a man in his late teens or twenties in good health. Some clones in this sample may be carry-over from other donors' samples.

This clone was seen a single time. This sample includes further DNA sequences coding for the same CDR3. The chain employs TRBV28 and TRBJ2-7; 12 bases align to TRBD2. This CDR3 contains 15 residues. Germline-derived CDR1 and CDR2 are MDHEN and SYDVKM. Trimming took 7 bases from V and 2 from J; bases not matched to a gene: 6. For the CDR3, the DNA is TGTGCCAGCAACCAACTAGCGGGAGGTACCTACGAGCAGTACTTC. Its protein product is CASNQLAGGTYEQYF.

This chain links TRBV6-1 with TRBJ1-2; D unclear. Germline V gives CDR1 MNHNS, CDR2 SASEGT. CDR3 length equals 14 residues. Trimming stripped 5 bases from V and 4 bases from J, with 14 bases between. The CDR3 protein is CASSPRTAGYGYTF. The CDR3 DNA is TGTGCCAGCAGTCCCCGGACTGCGGGCTATGGCTACACCTTC.

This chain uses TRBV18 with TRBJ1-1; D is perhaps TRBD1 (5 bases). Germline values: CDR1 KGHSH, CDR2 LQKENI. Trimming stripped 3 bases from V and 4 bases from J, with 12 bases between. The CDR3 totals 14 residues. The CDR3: CASSPSFTGTEAFF. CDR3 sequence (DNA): TGTGCCAGCTCACCTAGTTTTACAGGCACTGAAGCTTTCTTT. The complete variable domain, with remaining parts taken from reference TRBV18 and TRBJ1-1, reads NAGVMQNPRHLVRRRGQEARLRCSPMKGHSHVYWYRQLPEEGLKFMVYLQKENIIDESGMPKERFSAEFPKEGPSILRIQQVVRGDSAAYFCASSPSFTGTEAFFGQGTRLTVV.

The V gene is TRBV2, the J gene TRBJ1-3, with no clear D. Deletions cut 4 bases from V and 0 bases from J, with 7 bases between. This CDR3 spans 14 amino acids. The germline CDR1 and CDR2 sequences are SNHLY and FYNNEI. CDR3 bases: TGTGCCAGCAGTGGGGCAGACTCTGGAAACACCATATATTTT. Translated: CASSGADSGNTIYF.

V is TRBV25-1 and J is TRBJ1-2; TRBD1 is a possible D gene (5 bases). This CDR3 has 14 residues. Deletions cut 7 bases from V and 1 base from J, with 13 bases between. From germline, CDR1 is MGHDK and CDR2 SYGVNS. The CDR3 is CASIQTTDNYGYTF. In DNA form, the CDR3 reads TGTGCCAGCATTCAAACGACAGATAACTATGGCTACACCTTC.

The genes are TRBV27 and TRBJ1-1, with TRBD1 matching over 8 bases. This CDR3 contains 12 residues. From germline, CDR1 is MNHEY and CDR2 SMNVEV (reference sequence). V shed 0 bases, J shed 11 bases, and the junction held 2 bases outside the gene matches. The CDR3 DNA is TGTGCCAGCAGTTTATCGCAGGGGGCGGCTTTCTTT. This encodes CASSLSQGAAFF.

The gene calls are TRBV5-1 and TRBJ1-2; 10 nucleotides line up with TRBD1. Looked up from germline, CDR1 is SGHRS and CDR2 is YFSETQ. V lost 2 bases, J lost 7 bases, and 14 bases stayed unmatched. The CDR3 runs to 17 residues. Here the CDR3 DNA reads TGCGCCAGCAGCTTCCTGCCCTCCGGGACAGGGGTAGGTGGCTACACCTTC. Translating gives CASSFLPSGTGVGGYTF.